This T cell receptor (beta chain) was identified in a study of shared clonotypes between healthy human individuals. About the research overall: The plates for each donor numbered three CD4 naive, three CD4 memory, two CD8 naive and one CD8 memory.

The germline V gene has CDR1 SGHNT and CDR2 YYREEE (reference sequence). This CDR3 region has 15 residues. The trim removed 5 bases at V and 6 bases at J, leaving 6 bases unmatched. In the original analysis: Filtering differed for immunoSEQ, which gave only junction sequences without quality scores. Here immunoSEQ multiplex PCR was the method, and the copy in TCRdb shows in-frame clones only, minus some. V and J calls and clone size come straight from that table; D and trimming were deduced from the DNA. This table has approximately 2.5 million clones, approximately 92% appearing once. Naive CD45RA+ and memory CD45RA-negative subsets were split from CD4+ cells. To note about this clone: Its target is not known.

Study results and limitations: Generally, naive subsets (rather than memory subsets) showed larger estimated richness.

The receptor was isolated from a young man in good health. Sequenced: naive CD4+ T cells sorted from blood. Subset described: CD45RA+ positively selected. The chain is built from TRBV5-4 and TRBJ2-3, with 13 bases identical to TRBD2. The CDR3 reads CASRRTSGGRDTQYF. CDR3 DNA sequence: TGTGCCAGCAGGCGGACTAGCGGGGGCCGGGATACGCAGTATTTT.